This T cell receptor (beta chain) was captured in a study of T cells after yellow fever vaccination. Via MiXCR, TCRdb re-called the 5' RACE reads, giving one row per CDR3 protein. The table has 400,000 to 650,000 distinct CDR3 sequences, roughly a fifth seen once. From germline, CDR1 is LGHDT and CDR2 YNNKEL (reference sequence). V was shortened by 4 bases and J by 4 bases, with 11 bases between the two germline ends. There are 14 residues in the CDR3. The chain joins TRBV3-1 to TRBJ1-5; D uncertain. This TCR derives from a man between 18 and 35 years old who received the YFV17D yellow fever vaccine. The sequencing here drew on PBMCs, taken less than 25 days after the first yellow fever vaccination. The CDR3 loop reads CASSPILQNQPQHF. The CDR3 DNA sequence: TGTGCCAGCAGCCCAATCTTACAGAATCAGCCCCAGCATTTT.